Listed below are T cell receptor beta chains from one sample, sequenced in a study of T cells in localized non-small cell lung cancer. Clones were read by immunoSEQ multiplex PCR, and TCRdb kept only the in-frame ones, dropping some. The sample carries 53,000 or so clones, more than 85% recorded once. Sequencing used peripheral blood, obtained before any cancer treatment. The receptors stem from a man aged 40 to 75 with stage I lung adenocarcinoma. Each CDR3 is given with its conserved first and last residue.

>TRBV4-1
CASSQEAGGYGYTF
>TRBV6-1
CAITRNYGYTF
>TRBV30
CAWSVSYEQYF
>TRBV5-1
CASSPNLNEQYF
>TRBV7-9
CASSDYSGLELFF
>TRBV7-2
CASSLTVEETQYF
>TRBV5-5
CASSLNRGVETQYF
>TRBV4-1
CASSQDSRLAGTSGTKDNEQFF
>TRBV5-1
CASWGVGGLAGGYF
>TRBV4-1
CATGKSPQETQYF
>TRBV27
CASREVSSYEQYF
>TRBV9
CASSAQGGGTEAFF
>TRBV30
CAWSGPISTHEQYF
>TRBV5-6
CASSLGGFGNQPQHF
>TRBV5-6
CASSWGRGELFF